The sequence of this T cell receptor beta chain was determined in a study of blood T cell repertoires in COVID-19. Study details: Whether acute or convalescent, the COVID-19 samples came from the United States, Italy and Spain. T cells, B-cell-depleted T cells, or PBMCs supplied cDNA or gDNA.

As originally analysed: Estimation of nucleated cell counts was performed using reference gene primer amplification. Produced via immunoSEQ multiplex PCR; TCRdb's table is partial and in-frame only. Clone size and the V and J calls come from that table; the DNA yielded D and trimming. Among around 250,000 clones listed, approximately 86% were seen once. Allocation to cohorts depended on clinical history reported by the participants. This sequence originates from a woman in her fifties or sixties who had recovered from COVID-19. The sequencing sample was made of PBMCs or T cells enriched from blood (not recorded which).

The CDR3 loop is CASSGTSGNSYNEQFF. As DNA, the CDR3 is TGTGCCAGCAGCGGGACTAGCGGGAACTCCTACAATGAGCAGTTCTTC. The chain has TRBV5-4 and TRBJ2-1; 13 bases agree with TRBD2. The CDR3 has 16 amino acids. From germline, CDR1 is SGHNT and CDR2 YYREEE (reference sequence). Unmatched junction bases numbered 1, after V lost 4 bases and J lost 0 bases.